This T cell receptor (beta chain) was captured in a study of T cells in Graves' hyperthyroidism and ophthalmopathy. Background on the study: Peripheral blood was drawn at first diagnosis, prior to all treatment.

RNA transcripts provided the source from which TCR beta CDR3 regions were amplified. TCR CDR3 underwent first-round RT-PCR with the HTBI primer set. TCRdb called the multiplex PCR reads again in MiXCR, with one record for every CDR3 protein. The sample has 700,000 or so distinct CDR3 sequences, roughly 15% seen once. The study left out patients who had uncontrolled infection, other autoimmune disease, pregnancy or lactation. The diagnoses drew upon clinical symptoms, serum thyroxine and TRAb, thyroid ultrasound and orbital computed tomography. PBMCs stemmed from 10 ml fresh peripheral blood. The V gene's germline CDR1 is MNHNS and CDR2 SASEGT. The V end lost 5 bases, the J end lost 7 bases, and 11 bases lay between the germline ends. The CDR3 is 13 amino acids. This clonotype has ten or more counts.

The TCR comes from a woman between 50 and 59 years old with Graves' ophthalmopathy. J is TRBJ2-2 and V is TRBV6-1; tentatively, D is TRBD1 (5 bases). Input material: blood. This chain's CDR3 is CASSFRVIGELFF. DNA for the CDR3: TGTGCCAGCAGTTTCAGGGTGATCGGGGAGCTGTTTTTT.